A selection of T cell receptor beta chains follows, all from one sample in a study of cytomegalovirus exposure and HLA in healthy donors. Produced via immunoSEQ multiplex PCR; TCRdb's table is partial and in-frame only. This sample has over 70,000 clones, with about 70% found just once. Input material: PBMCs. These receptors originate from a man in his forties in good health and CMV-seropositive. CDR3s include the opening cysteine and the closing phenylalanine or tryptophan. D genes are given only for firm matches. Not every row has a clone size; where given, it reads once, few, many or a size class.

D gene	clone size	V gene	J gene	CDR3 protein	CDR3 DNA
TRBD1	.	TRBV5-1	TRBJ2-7	CASRPGQGDEQYF	TGCGCCAGCAGGCCGGGACAGGGAGACGAGCAGTACTTC
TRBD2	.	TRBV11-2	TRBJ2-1	CASGRAGGEQFF	TGTGCCAGCGGGAGGGCCGGAGGTGAGCAGTTCTTC
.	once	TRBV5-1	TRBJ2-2	CASSFGGITGELFF	TGCGCCAGCAGCTTTGGAGGGATCACCGGGGAGCTGTTTTTT
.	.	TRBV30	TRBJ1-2	CAWSHSSTGNYGYTF	TGTGCCTGGAGTCACTCCTCTACAGGGAACTATGGCTACACCTTC
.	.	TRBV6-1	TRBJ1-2	CASSEDPRNNYGYTF	TGTGCCAGCAGTGAAGACCCCAGGAATAACTATGGCTACACCTTC
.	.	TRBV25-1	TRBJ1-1	CASTLGSQNTEAFF	TGTGCCAGCACCCTCGGGTCACAAAACACTGAAGCTTTCTTT
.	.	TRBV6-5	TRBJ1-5	CASSNTGVHQPQHF	TGTGCCAGCAGTAATACGGGGGTTCATCAGCCCCAGCATTTT
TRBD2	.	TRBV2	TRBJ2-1	CASRMGLAGADEQFF	TGTGCCAGCAGGATGGGACTAGCGGGAGCCGATGAGCAGTTCTTC
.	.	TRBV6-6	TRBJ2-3	CASSYSGDFPRDTQYF	TGTGCCAGCAGTTACTCGGGGGACTTCCCGAGGGATACGCAGTATTTT
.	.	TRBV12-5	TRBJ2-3	CASGLGGQSTDTQYF	TGTGCTAGTGGTTTGGGGGGGCAGTCCACGGATACGCAGTATTTT